Listed here is a single TCR beta chain. What it binds is unknown. V was shortened by 1 base and J by 2 bases, with 12 bases between the two germline ends. This CDR3 spans 15 amino acids. Germline values: CDR1 SGHAT, CDR2 FQNNGV. This sample is drawn from a study of blood T cells in healthy people across ages. Study-level results: Aged donors had fewer naive CD4+ cells and lower diversity than long-lived donors.

A second about 7 to 12 cycle PCR used barcoded and J-beta primers. The study obtained at least 3 million CDR3-containing paired-end reads from every sample. Each CDR3 protein gets one entry after TCRdb re-called the 5' RACE reads with MiXCR. The sample shows 1.5 million to 2 million distinct CDR3 sequences, about 50% of them seen only once. Sequencing used blood. The genes are TRBV11-2 and TRBJ2-7; no firm D call. The TCR was taken from a woman aged 40 to 49 in good health. The CDR3 coding sequence is TGTGCCAGCAGCTTAGTTGGTAGCCCGACCTACGAGCAGTACTTC. Protein product: CASSLVGSPTYEQYF.